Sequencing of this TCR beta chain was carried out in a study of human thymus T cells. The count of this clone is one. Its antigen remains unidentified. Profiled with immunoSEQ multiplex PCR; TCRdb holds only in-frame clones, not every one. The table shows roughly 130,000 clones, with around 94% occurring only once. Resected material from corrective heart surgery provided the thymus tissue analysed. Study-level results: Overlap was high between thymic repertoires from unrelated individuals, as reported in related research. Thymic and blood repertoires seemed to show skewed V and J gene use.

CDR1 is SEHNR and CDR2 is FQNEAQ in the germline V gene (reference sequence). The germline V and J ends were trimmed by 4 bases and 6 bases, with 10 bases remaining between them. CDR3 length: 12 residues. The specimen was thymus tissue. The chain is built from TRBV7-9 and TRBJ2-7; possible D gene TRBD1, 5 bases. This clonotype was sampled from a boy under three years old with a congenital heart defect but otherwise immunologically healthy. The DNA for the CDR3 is TGTGCCAGCAGCTCAACAGGTGTCGAGCAGTACTTC. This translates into CASSSTGVEQYF.